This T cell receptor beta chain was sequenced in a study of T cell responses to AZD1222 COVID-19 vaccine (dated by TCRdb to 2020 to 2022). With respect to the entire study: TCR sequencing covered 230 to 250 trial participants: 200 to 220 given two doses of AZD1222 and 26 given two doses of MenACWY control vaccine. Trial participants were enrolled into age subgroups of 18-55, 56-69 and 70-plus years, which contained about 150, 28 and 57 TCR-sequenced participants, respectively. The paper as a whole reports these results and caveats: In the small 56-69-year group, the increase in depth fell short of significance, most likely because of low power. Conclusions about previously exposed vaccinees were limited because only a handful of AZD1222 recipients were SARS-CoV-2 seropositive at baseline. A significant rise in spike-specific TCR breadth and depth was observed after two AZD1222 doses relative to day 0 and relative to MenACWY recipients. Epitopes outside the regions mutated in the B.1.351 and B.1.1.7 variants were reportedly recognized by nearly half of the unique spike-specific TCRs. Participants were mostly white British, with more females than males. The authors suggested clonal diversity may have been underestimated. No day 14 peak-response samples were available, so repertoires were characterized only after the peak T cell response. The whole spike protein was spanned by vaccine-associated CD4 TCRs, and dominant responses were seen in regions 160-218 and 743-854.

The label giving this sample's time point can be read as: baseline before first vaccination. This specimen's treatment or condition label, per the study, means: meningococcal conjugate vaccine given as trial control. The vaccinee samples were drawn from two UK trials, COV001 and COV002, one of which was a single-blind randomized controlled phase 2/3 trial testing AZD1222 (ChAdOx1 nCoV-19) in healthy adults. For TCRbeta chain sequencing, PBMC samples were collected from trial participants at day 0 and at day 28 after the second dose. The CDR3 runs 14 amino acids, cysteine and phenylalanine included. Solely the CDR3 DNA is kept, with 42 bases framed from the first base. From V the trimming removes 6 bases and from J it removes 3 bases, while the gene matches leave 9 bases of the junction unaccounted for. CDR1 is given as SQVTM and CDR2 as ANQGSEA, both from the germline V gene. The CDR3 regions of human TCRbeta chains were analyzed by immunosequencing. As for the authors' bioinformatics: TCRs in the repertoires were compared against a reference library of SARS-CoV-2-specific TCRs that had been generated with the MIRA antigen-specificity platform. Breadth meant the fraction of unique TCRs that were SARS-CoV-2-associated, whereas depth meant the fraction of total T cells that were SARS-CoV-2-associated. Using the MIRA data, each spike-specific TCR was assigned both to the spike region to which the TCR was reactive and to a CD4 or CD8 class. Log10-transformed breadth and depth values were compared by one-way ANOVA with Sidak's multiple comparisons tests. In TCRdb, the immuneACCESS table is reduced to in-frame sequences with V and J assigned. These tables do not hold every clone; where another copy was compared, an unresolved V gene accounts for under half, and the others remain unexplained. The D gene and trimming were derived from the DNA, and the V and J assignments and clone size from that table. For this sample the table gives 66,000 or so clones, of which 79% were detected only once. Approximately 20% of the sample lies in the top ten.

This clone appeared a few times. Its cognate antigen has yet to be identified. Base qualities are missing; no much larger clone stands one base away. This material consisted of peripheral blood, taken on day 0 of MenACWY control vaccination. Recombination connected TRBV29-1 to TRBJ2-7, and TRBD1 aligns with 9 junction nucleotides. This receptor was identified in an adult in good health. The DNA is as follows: TGCAGCGTACTACCCGGGACAGGGATCTACGAGCAGTACTTC. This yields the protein CSVLPGTGIYEQYF.